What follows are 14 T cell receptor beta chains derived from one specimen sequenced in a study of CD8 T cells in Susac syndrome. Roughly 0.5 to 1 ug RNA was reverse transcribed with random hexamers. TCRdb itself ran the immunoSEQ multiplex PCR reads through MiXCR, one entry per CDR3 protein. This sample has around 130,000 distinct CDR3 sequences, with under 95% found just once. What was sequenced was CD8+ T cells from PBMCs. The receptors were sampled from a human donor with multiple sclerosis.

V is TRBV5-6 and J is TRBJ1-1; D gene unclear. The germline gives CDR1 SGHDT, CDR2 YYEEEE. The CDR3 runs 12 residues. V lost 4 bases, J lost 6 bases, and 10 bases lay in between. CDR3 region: CASSGDWAEAFF. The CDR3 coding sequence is TGTGCCAGCAGCGGGGATTGGGCTGAAGCTTTCTTT.

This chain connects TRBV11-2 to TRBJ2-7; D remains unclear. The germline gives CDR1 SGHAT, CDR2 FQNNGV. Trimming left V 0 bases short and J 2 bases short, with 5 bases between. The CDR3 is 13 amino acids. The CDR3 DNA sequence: TGTGCCAGCAGCTTAGACTATCCCTACGAGCAGTACTTC. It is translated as CASSLDYPYEQYF.

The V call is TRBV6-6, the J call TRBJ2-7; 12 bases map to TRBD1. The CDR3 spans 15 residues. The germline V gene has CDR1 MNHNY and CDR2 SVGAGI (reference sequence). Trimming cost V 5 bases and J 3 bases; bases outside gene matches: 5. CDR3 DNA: TGTGCCAGCAGTGGGGGGACAGGGGGCATCTACGAGCAGTACTTC. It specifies CASSGGTGGIYEQYF.

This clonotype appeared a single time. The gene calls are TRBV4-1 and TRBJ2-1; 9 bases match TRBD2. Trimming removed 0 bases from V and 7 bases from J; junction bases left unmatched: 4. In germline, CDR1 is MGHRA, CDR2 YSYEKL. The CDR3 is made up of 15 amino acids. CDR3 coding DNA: TGCGCCAGCAGCCAAGATGGGCGGGAGGGGAATGAGCAGTTCTTC. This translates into CASSQDGREGNEQFF.

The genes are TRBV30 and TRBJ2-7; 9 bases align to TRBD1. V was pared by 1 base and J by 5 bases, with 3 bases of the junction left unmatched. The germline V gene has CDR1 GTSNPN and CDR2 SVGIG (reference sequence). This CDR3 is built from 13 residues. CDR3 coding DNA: TGTGCCTGGAGTGAGGGACAGGGACACGAGCAGTACTTC. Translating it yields CAWSEGQGHEQYF. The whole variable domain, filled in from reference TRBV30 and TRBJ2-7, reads SQTIHQWPATLVQPVGSPLSLECTVEGTSNPNLYWYRQAAGRGLQLLFYSVGIGQISSEVPQNLSASRPQDRQFILSSKKLLLSDSGFYLCAWSEGQGHEQYFGPGTRLTVT.

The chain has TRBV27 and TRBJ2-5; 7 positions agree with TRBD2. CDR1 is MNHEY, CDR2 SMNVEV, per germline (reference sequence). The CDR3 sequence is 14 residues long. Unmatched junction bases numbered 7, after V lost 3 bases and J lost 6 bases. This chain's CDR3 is CASSFGGGVKTQYF. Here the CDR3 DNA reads TGTGCCAGCAGTTTTGGGGGAGGGGTAAAGACCCAGTACTTC.

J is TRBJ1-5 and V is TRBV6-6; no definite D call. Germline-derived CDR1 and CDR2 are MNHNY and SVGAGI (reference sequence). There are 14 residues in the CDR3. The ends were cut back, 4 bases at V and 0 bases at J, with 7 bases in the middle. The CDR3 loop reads CASSSWDSNQPQHF. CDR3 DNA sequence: TGTGCCAGCAGTTCTTGGGATAGCAATCAGCCCCAGCATTTT.

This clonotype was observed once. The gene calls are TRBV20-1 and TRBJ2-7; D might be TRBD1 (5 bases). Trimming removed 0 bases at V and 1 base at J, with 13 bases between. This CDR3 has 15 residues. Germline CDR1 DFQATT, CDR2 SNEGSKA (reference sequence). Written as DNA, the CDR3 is TGCAGTGCTAGAGATATGGCAGGGTGGTCCTACGAGCAGTACTTC. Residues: CSARDMAGWSYEQYF.

In DNA form, the CDR3 reads TGTGCCAGCAGTTACGATGGGGTTGGCATTCAGTACTTC. It codes for CASSYDGVGIQYF. The rearrangement joins TRBV6-5 to TRBJ2-4; D unresolved. The CDR3 contains 13 residues. The germline V gene encodes CDR1 MNHEY and CDR2 SVGAGI. The V gene lost 2 bases and the J gene lost 9 bases, with 11 bases spanning the gap.

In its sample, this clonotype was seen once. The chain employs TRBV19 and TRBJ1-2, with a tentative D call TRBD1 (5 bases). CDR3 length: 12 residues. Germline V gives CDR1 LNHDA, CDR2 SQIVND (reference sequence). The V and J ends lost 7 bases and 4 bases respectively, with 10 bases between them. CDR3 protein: CASTRDGYGYTF. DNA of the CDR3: TGTGCCAGTACCCGGGACGGCTATGGCTACACCTTC.

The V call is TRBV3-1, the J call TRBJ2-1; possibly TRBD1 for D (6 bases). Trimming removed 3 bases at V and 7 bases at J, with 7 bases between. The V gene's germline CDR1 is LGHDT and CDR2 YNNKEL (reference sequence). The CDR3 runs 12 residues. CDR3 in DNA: TGTGCCAGCAGCCACAGGGGAAATGAGCAGTTCTTC. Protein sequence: CASSHRGNEQFF.

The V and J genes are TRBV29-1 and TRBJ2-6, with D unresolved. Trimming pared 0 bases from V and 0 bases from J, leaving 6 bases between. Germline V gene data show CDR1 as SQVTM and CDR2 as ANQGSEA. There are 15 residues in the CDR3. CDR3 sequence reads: CSVEDWDSGANVLTF. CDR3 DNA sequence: TGCAGCGTTGAAGATTGGGACTCTGGGGCCAACGTCCTGACTTTC.

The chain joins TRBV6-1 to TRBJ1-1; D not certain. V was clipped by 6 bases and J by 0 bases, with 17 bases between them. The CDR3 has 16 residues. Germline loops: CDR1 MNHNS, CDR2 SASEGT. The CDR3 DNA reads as TGTGCCAGCAGGGAGCTCGGGCGGGGTTTGAACACTGAAGCTTTCTTT. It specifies CASRELGRGLNTEAFF.

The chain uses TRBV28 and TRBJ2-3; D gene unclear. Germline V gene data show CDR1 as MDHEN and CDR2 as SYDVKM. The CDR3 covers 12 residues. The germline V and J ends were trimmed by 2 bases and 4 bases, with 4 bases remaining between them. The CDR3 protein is CASSLLADTQYF. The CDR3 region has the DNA TGTGCCAGCAGTTTACTGGCAGATACGCAGTATTTT.